A selection of T cell receptor beta chains follows, all from one sample in a study of T cell responses to AZD1222 COVID-19 vaccine. Clones were read by immunoSEQ multiplex PCR, and TCRdb kept only the in-frame ones, dropping some. The sample includes 150,000 or so clones, roughly 92% seen only once; the top ten take 5%. Source: peripheral blood, taken on day 0 of AZD1222 vaccination. These receptors came from an adult in good health. Both conserved end residues are part of each CDR3. The D gene is left open where the match is weak. Clone size is given for some rows only: seen once, a few or many times, or a class if the clone is expanded.

V gene	clone size	J gene	D gene	CDR3 DNA	CDR3 protein
TRBV6-5	.	TRBJ2-7	TRBD1	TGTGCCAGCACCTCCCGGGACAGGGGTTCCTACGAGCAGTACTTC	CASTSRDRGSYEQYF
TRBV10-3	.	TRBJ1-5	.	TGTGCCATCAGCGACCGTTACCAGCCCCAGCATTTT	CAISDRYQPQHF
TRBV6-5	.	TRBJ1-1	.	TGTGCCAGCAATCCTTTGGGGGGCGCGGACACTGAAGCTTTCTTT	CASNPLGGADTEAFF
TRBV14	.	TRBJ2-1	.	TGTGCCAGCAGCCAAGCTTCACCTTACAATGAGCAGTTCTTC	CASSQASPYNEQFF
TRBV15	once	TRBJ2-1	.	TGTGCCACCAGCACCAGGGATAACTCCTACAATGAGCAGTTCTTC	CATSTRDNSYNEQFF
TRBV18	.	TRBJ1-1	TRBD1	TGTGCCAGCTCACGAGGCAACAGGGGGCTGAACACTGAAGCTTTCTTT	CASSRGNRGLNTEAFF
TRBV28	once	TRBJ2-5	.	TGTGCCAGCAGTCAAACCCGGGACGGAGGGACCCAGTACTTC	CASSQTRDGGTQYF
TRBV28	few	TRBJ1-5	.	TGTGCCAGCAGACCTAATCCAGCCTTAGGGCCCCAGCATTTT	CASRPNPALGPQHF
TRBV29-1	.	TRBJ1-1	.	TGCAGCGTTGAGGCAGATTATACTGAAGCTTTCTTT	CSVEADYTEAFF
TRBV18	.	TRBJ2-4	.	TGTGCCACCCTAGCTACAGGAGAAAACATTCAGTACTTC	CATLATGENIQYF
TRBV3-1/TRBV3-2	.	TRBJ2-7	TRBD1	TGTGCCAGCAGTCCGGGACAGGGGAGGGGGTTTTGGATCTACGAGCAGTACTTC	CASSPGQGRGFWIYEQYF
TRBV6-5	.	TRBJ2-1	.	TGTGCCAGCGCCGAGCTTTACCACAATGAGCAGTTCTTC	CASAELYHNEQFF
TRBV5-1	.	TRBJ2-7	TRBD1	TGCGCCAGCAGCTTGGGAGGACAGGGCCGTTTGGAGCAGTACTTC	CASSLGGQGRLEQYF
TRBV27	.	TRBJ1-6	.	TGTGCCAGCAGTCCCGGCTGGTCCTATAATTCACCCCTCCACTTT	CASSPGWSYNSPLHF
TRBV6-5	.	TRBJ1-1	.	TGTGCCACCAACGGGCCCTACGGTGAAGCTTTCTTT	CATNGPYGEAFF
TRBV29-1	.	TRBJ1-2	.	TGCAGCGTTTCGTTCCTGGATGATGGCTACACCTTC	CSVSFLDDGYTF
TRBV29-1	.	TRBJ1-2	.	TGCAGCGTTGACCCAGGGGCTAACTATGGCTACACCTTC	CSVDPGANYGYTF
TRBV24-1	.	TRBJ2-3	.	TGTGCCACCAGTGATTTAGTGCCAGATACGCAGTATTTT	CATSDLVPDTQYF
TRBV29-1	once	TRBJ1-2	.	TGCAGCGTTGAAGTTAGGCGGCAGGGACGGGGGTATGGCTACACCTTC	CSVEVRRQGRGYGYTF
TRBV5-1	.	TRBJ1-5	.	TGCGCCAGCAGCTTGTTTAGGGGTCAGCCCCAGCATTTT	CASSLFRGQPQHF
TRBV4-1	.	TRBJ2-1	TRBD2	TGCGCCAGCAGCCAAGGACTAGCGGGGGGGCCCTCCTACAATGAGCAGTTCTTC	CASSQGLAGGPSYNEQFF
TRBV6-5	.	TRBJ1-2	TRBD1	TGTGCCAGCAGTACCCTGACAGGGAACTATGGCTACACCTTC	CASSTLTGNYGYTF
TRBV10-3	.	TRBJ2-7	.	TGTGCCATCAGTGGGGGGTTCTGGTACGAGCAGTACTTC	CAISGGFWYEQYF
TRBV5-1	.	TRBJ2-1	TRBD2	TGCGCCAGCAAATACGCGGGGGTGTCCTACAATGAGCAGTTCTTC	CASKYAGVSYNEQFF
TRBV7-2	.	TRBJ2-7	TRBD1	TGTGCCAGCAGCACAGGGGTGGTCTACGAGCAGTACTTC	CASSTGVVYEQYF
TRBV11-2	.	TRBJ1-3	.	TGTGCCAGCAGCTTAATTCCACAGGGAACCGTGGGCTCTGGAAACACCATATATTTT	CASSLIPQGTVGSGNTIYF
TRBV11-2	.	TRBJ2-2	.	TGTGCCAGCAGCTTAGAGGCAACCGTTCGTCTGAACACCGGGGAGCTGTTTTTT	CASSLEATVRLNTGELFF
TRBV3-1/TRBV3-2	.	TRBJ1-2	.	TGTGCCAGCAGCCCCCAGGTTTCGTATGGCTACACCTTC	CASSPQVSYGYTF
TRBV6-5	once	TRBJ2-1	TRBD2	TGTGCCAGCAGTTCGCCTAGCGGGGGGGCGGGTGAGCAGTTCTTC	CASSSPSGGAGEQFF
TRBV5-1	.	TRBJ1-3	.	TGCGCCAGCAGCTTAAAGGGGGAATCTGGAAACACCATATATTTT	CASSLKGESGNTIYF
TRBV5-1	.	TRBJ1-6	.	TGCGCCAGCAGCTTGGGTACGGCCTATAATTCACCCCTCCACTTT	CASSLGTAYNSPLHF
TRBV5-4	.	TRBJ2-1	.	TGTGCCAGCAGCTTAGGGCTATCCTCCTACAATGAGCAGTTCTTC	CASSLGLSSYNEQFF
TRBV28	.	TRBJ2-3	TRBD2	TGTGCCAGCAGTTCACTCGGGACTAGCCTCACAGATACGCAGTATTTT	CASSSLGTSLTDTQYF
TRBV10-1	.	TRBJ1-2	.	TGCGCCAGGTTGGGGCTCAGAGGCTACACCTTC	CARLGLRGYTF
TRBV5-1	.	TRBJ1-4	.	TGCGCCAGCAGCTTGGCCAACACAGGGCTCGTAGAAAAACTGTTTTTT	CASSLANTGLVEKLFF
TRBV28	.	TRBJ1-5	TRBD1	TGTGCCAGCAGCCAGGGGGCTAGGCAGCCCCAGCATTTT	CASSQGARQPQHF